The rows below give T cell receptor beta chains drawn from one sample of a study of T cells in localized non-small cell lung cancer. The method was immunoSEQ multiplex PCR; TCRdb's version includes in-frame clones alone and lacks a portion of them. The sample carries over a thousand clones, about a fifth recorded once. The material was normal lung tissue next to the tumor, obtained before any cancer treatment. These receptors were obtained from a woman between 35 and 75 years old with stage II lung adenocarcinoma. Each CDR3 is given with its conserved first and last residue. D genes are given only for firm matches. Some rows have no size entry. The others give once, few or many, or a class for an expanded clone.

d_call j_call v_call clone_size cdr3_nt cdr3_aa
. TRBJ1-1 TRBV6-8 few TGTGCCAGCAGTAGTACGGGTCCAGGCATCGAAGGATTT CASSSTGPGIEGF
. TRBJ1-1 TRBV11-3 few TGTGCCAGCAGCTTGCCGAGCAGGGTGGGGACTGAAGCTTTCTTT CASSLPSRVGTEAFF
. TRBJ1-2 TRBV11-3 . TGTGCCAGCAGCCCCCCCGGCTTAGCTAACTATGGCTACACCTTC CASSPPGLANYGYTF
. TRBJ2-3 TRBV19 . TGTGCCAGTAGTGAACCAGGGAGTACGCAGTATTTT CASSEPGSTQYF
TRBD1 TRBJ1-5 TRBV19 . TGTGCCAGTAGCAGGACAGGGGATAGCAATCAGCCCCAGCATTTT CASSRTGDSNQPQHF
. TRBJ2-3 TRBV6-8 medium-sized TGTGCCAGCAGTCGCCAGGGCGACACAGATACGCAGTATTTT CASSRQGDTDTQYF
TRBD2 TRBJ2-1 TRBV11-3 . TGTGCCAGCAGCTGGGACCCTCAGCCCGGGACTAGCGGGTTCTTC CASSWDPQPGTSGFF
. TRBJ2-1 TRBV9 few TGTGCCAGCAGTGAAATCGGGGGGCCCTACAATGAGCAGTTCTTC CASSEIGGPYNEQFF
. TRBJ1-1 TRBV5-1 . TGCGCCAGCAGCCGAGTGACACAGAACACTGAAGCTTTCTTT CASSRVTQNTEAFF
. TRBJ1-2 TRBV11-3 medium-sized TGTGCCAGCAGCTTGTATTGGGCGGCACCTCTTGGCTATGGCTACACCTTC CASSLYWAAPLGYGYTF
TRBD2 TRBJ2-5 TRBV11-3 large TGTGCCAGCAGCTTGGGACTAGCGGAGCAAGAGACCCAGTACTTC CASSLGLAEQETQYF
TRBD1 TRBJ1-1 TRBV9 few TGTGCCAGCAGTAGACAGGGGAACACTGAAGCTTTCTTT CASSRQGNTEAFF
. TRBJ2-2 TRBV11-3 medium-sized TGTGCCAGCAGCTTATTAGGGCAGCCGAACACCGGGGAGCTGTTTTTT CASSLLGQPNTGELFF
TRBD2 TRBJ2-1 TRBV11-3 . TGTGCCAGCAGCCGGACTAGCGGGAGGTACAATGAGCAGTTCTTC CASSRTSGRYNEQFF